A selection of T cell receptor beta chains follows, all from one sample in a study of T cell changes during pregnancy in multiple sclerosis. This table comes from immunoSEQ multiplex PCR, and its TCRdb copy is limited to in-frame clones, with some not included. Here the sample spans 30,000 to 40,000 clones, 94% being singletons. The sequences come from CD4+ T cells from peripheral blood mononuclear cells, collected in the second trimester of pregnancy. These receptors all come from a female donor with multiple sclerosis, enrolled in a pregnancy study. Each CDR3 is given with its conserved first and last residue. Fields, in order: CDR3 protein, CDR3 DNA, D gene, J gene, V gene, clone size. The D gene is left open where the match is weak. Part of the rows lack a size; the others show once, few, many or a class for expanded clones.

CDR3 protein: CASSLDPRGNPQHF; CDR3 DNA: TGTGCCAGCAGCTTAGACCCGAGGGGGAACCCCCAGCATTTT; D gene: .; J gene: TRBJ1-5; V gene: TRBV7-2; clone size: .
CDR3 protein: CASSLWGPNTEAFF; CDR3 DNA: TGTGCCAGCAGTTTATGGGGGCCGAACACTGAAGCTTTCTTT; D gene: .; J gene: TRBJ1-1; V gene: TRBV28; clone size: .
CDR3 protein: CASSLVTERRPNF; CDR3 DNA: TGTGCCAGCAGCTTAGTGACAGAGAGACGGCCGAACTTC; D gene: .; J gene: TRBJ2-7; V gene: TRBV7-9; clone size: .
CDR3 protein: CASSQDRWVGQGTGYF; CDR3 DNA: .; D gene: .; J gene: TRBJ2-4; V gene: TRBV4-3; clone size: .
CDR3 protein: CASSTPDRASYNEQFF; CDR3 DNA: TGCGCCAGCAGCACCCCGGACAGGGCGTCCTACAATGAGCAGTTCTTC; D gene: TRBD1; J gene: TRBJ2-1; V gene: TRBV4-1; clone size: once
CDR3 protein: CASRRVQETQYF; CDR3 DNA: TGTGCCAGCAGGCGGGTCCAAGAGACCCAGTACTTC; D gene: .; J gene: TRBJ2-5; V gene: TRBV6-1; clone size: once
CDR3 protein: CASFRGTEAFF; CDR3 DNA: TGTGCCAGCTTTCGGGGGACTGAAGCTTTCTTT; D gene: .; J gene: TRBJ1-1; V gene: TRBV6-5; clone size: few
CDR3 protein: CASSSQQGLNTEAFF; CDR3 DNA: TGCGCCAGCAGCTCGCAACAGGGGCTGAACACTGAAGCTTTCTTT; D gene: TRBD1; J gene: TRBJ1-1; V gene: TRBV5-1; clone size: .
CDR3 protein: CASSIYPGTNEKLFF; CDR3 DNA: TGTGCCAGTAGTATTTACCCAGGGACTAATGAAAAACTGTTTTTT; D gene: .; J gene: TRBJ1-4; V gene: TRBV19; clone size: .
CDR3 protein: CASSFGGKKETQYF; CDR3 DNA: TGTGCCAGCAGCTTCGGCGGGAAAAAAGAGACCCAGTACTTC; D gene: .; J gene: TRBJ2-5; V gene: TRBV5-4; clone size: .
CDR3 protein: CASSLRVSDEQYF; CDR3 DNA: TGTGCCAGCAGCCTAAGGGTTAGCGACGAGCAGTACTTC; D gene: .; J gene: TRBJ2-7; V gene: TRBV11-2; clone size: .
CDR3 protein: CASSIDRAGGRETQYF; CDR3 DNA: TGTGCCAGTAGTATAGATCGCGCGGGGGGGCGGGAGACCCAGTACTTC; D gene: TRBD2; J gene: TRBJ2-5; V gene: TRBV19; clone size: .
CDR3 protein: CAIRIRDRANYGYTF; CDR3 DNA: TGTGCCATCAGAATTAGGGACAGGGCTAACTATGGCTACACCTTC; D gene: TRBD1; J gene: TRBJ1-2; V gene: TRBV10-3; clone size: .